This TCR beta chain was identified in a study of CD4 and CD8 cells across lung adenocarcinoma regions. Each CDR3 protein is one row after TCRdb ran MiXCR on the PCR reads. Found here are around 15,000 distinct CDR3 sequences, roughly 40% of them singletons; the top ten hold 15% to 20%. For this clonotype: Just one base apart from a much larger clone, this may be a read error.

The patients had localized lung adenocarcinoma, a non-small cell subtype. Sequencing was carried out using CD4+ T cells from the center of a lung tumor. The receptor was isolated from a male donor with lung adenocarcinoma. The CD4 and CD8 labels of this study may be unreliable.

DNA for the CDR3: TGTGCCAGCACCCCCCGACAGGGGGCAAGGTACAATGAGCAGTTCTTC. Its translation: CASTPRQGARYNEQFF. The chain couples TRBV11-2 to TRBJ2-1; 10 bases line up with TRBD1. Trimming at V came to 7 bases and at J to 4 bases, leaving 10 bases not matched to a gene. The CDR3 loop spans 16 amino acids. CDR1 SGHAT and CDR2 FQNNGV come from the germline V gene.